The next 19 T cell receptor beta chains were all read from a single sample in a study of cytomegalovirus exposure and HLA in healthy donors. 60 Vbeta and 13 Jbeta primers were used in PCR. Assay used: immunoSEQ multiplex PCR; TCRdb lists only in-frame clones, some missing. The table has around 190,000 clones, 81% seen once; the top ten hold 1.5% to 2%. The sample consisted of PBMCs. These receptors were obtained from a man in his late teens or twenties in good health and CMV-seronegative.

The gene calls are TRBV5-1 and TRBJ2-1; 7 bases map to TRBD2. Per the germline V gene, CDR1 is SGHRS and CDR2 is YFSETQ. CDR3 size: 16 residues. J lost 5 bases, V lost 0 bases, and 8 bases had no gene match. The CDR3 region is CASSLASTSSNNEQFF. The CDR3 DNA follows: TGCGCCAGCAGCTTGGCCTCGACTAGCTCGAACAATGAGCAGTTCTTC. Looking up the rest from reference TRBV5-1 and TRBJ2-1 gives the full variable domain: KAGVTQTPRYLIKTRGQQVTLSCSPISGHRSVSWYQQTPGQGLQFLFEYFSETQRNKGNFPGRFSGRQFSNSRSEMNVSTLELGDSALYLCASSLASTSSNNEQFFGPGTRLTVL.

The genes are TRBV9 and TRBJ1-3; possible D gene TRBD1, 6 bases. In germline, CDR1 is SGDLS, CDR2 YYNGEE. The CDR3 contains 18 residues. V lost 4 bases, J lost 0 bases, and 20 bases lay in between. This CDR3 reads CASSPRAGGDNSGNTIYF. Here the CDR3 DNA reads TGTGCCAGCAGCCCTAGGGCGGGGGGCGACAACTCTGGAAACACCATATATTTT. The entire variable domain, with the rest obtained from reference TRBV9 and TRBJ1-3, is as follows: DSGVTQTPKHLITATGQRVTLRCSPRSGDLSVYWYQQSLDQGLQFLIQYYNGEERAKGNILERFSAQQFPDLHSELNLSSLELGDSALYFCASSPRAGGDNSGNTIYFGEGSWLTVV.

The chain has TRBV18 and TRBJ1-6; tentatively, D is TRBD1 (6 bases). Trimming shortened V by 5 bases and J by 7 bases, and 15 bases separated the two germline ends. The V gene's germline CDR1 is KGHSH and CDR2 LQKENI. This CDR3 spans 15 amino acids. The CDR3 DNA is TGTGCCAGCTCAGCTGGACAGTTAGGGAATTCACCCCTCCACTTT. Residues: CASSAGQLGNSPLHF.

This clone has only one observation. This chain uses TRBV7-2 with TRBJ2-7; no clear D gene. Looked up from germline, CDR1 is SGHTA and CDR2 is FQGNSA. V was pared by 2 bases and J by 2 bases, with 13 bases between. The CDR3 loop spans 15 amino acids. CDR3 region: CASSLSFQFTYEQYF. The CDR3 DNA follows: TGTGCCAGCAGCTTATCTTTTCAGTTTACCTACGAGCAGTACTTC.

V and J are TRBV5-4 and TRBJ1-2, with 9 bases lining up with TRBD1. The trim removed 3 bases at V and 4 bases at J, leaving 10 bases unmatched. The CDR3 covers 16 residues. From germline, CDR1 is SGHNT and CDR2 YYREEE (reference sequence). The CDR3 coding sequence is TGTGCCAGCAGCTGGAATCCGGGACAGGGCTTCTATGGCTACACCTTC. It translates to CASSWNPGQGFYGYTF.

The DNA of the CDR3 is TGTGCCAGCTCCCCCCGCCCAGCAACTAATGAAAAACTGTTTTTT. This codes for CASSPRPATNEKLFF. V is TRBV18 and J is TRBJ1-4, with no clear D. V was trimmed by 6 bases and J by 0 bases, leaving 11 bases between them. The CDR3 covers 15 residues. CDR1 KGHSH and CDR2 LQKENI come from the germline V gene.

The chain has TRBV7-2 and TRBJ2-7; a weak D match, TRBD1 (6 bases). Germline CDR1 SGHTA, CDR2 FQGNSA. The germline V and J ends were trimmed by 7 bases and 6 bases, with 22 bases remaining between them. This CDR3 comprises 15 residues. CDR3 region: CASTLRSGHSSEQYF. The DNA for the CDR3 is TGTGCCAGCACCCTACGGTCGGGACATTCTTCCGAGCAGTACTTC.

The gene calls are TRBV14 and TRBJ2-7; 11 nucleotides match TRBD2. This CDR3 is built from 15 residues. CDR1 and CDR2 from the germline V gene are SGHDN and FVKESK. V was pared by 2 bases and J by 4 bases, with 4 bases of the junction left unmatched. CDR3 nucleotides: TGTGCCAGCAGCCAATGGACTAGCGGGCGATACGAGCAGTACTTC. Translated, it gives CASSQWTSGRYEQYF.

This clone was seen a single time. This chain joins TRBV9 and TRBJ1-1; D may be TRBD1 (5 bases). Germline V CDR1 and CDR2: SGDLS, YYNGEE. V gave up 0 bases and J gave up 0 bases, with 6 bases separating them. The CDR3 totals 14 residues. The CDR3 region has the DNA TGTGCCAGCAGCGTAGAGGGGTTGAACACTGAAGCTTTCTTT. Translated, it gives CASSVEGLNTEAFF.

This rearrangement joins TRBV5-4 to TRBJ2-1, with 10 bases fitting TRBD2. Trimming removed 3 bases from V and 0 bases from J; junction bases left unmatched: 3. The CDR3 sequence is 16 residues long. Germline assignment: CDR1 SGHNT and CDR2 YYREEE (reference sequence). CDR3 nucleotide sequence: TGTGCCAGCAGCTACTCTAGCGGGAGCTCCTACAATGAGCAGTTCTTC. This translates into CASSYSSGSSYNEQFF. Looking up the rest from reference TRBV5-4 and TRBJ2-1 gives the full variable domain: ETGVTQSPTHLIKTRGQQVTLRCSSQSGHNTVSWYQQALGQGPQFIFQYYREEENGRGNFPPRFSGLQFPNYSSELNVNALELDDSALYLCASSYSSGSSYNEQFFGPGTRLTVL.

This chain links TRBV19 with TRBJ1-1; no firm D call. Trimming removed 5 bases from V and 1 base from J, with 11 bases in between. Germline V gives CDR1 LNHDA, CDR2 SQIVND (reference sequence). This CDR3 contains 14 residues. In DNA form, the CDR3 reads TGTGCCAGTAGTCCACGACACCAGAACACTGAAGCTTTCTTT. It is translated as CASSPRHQNTEAFF.

This chain connects TRBV20-1 to TRBJ1-3; D is ambiguous. The germline V and J ends were trimmed by 6 bases and 0 bases, with 3 bases remaining between them. This CDR3 spans 11 amino acids. Per the germline V gene, CDR1 is DFQATT and CDR2 is SNEGSKA (reference sequence). The CDR3 nucleotides read TGCAGTGCCTTCTCTGGAAACACCATATATTTT. It encodes CSAFSGNTIYF.

The V gene is TRBV4-3, the J gene TRBJ1-5, with D hard to call. Germline CDR1 and CDR2: LGHNA and YSLEER. V lost 4 bases to trimming and J lost 4 bases, with 8 bases between them. The CDR3 extends over 13 amino acids. CDR3 sequence: CASSPGINQPQHF. In DNA form, the CDR3 reads TGCGCCAGCAGCCCCGGGATTAATCAGCCCCAGCATTTT.

V and J are TRBV7-2 and TRBJ1-2; D is undetermined. CDR1 and CDR2 (germline): SGHTA, FQGNSA. Deletions cut 1 base from V and 4 bases from J, with 13 bases between. The CDR3 totals 15 residues. The CDR3 reads CASSLVQSTSYGYTF. In DNA, the CDR3 is TGTGCCAGCAGCTTAGTACAGTCTACTTCCTATGGCTACACCTTC.

The chain uses TRBV13 and TRBJ2-3, with a tentative D call TRBD2 (6 bases). Germline V gene lookup returns CDR1 PRHDT and CDR2 FYEKMQ (reference sequence). The CDR3 runs 14 residues. Trimming stripped 5 bases from V and 2 bases from J, with 11 bases between. The CDR3 DNA sequence: TGTGCCAGCAGCCTCCGGACTACCACAGATACGCAGTATTTT. Translation gives CASSLRTTTDTQYF.

The chain employs TRBV9 and TRBJ2-4, with a possible D match to TRBD2 (6 bases). CDR3 size: 15 residues. The germline CDR1 and CDR2 sequences are SGDLS and YYNGEE. V gave up 3 bases and J gave up 0 bases, with 10 bases separating them. The CDR3 nucleotides read TGTGCCAGCAGCGCCGGGGGACTAGCCAAAAACATTCAGTACTTC. The encoded protein is CASSAGGLAKNIQYF.

A remark on this clone: Additional DNA sequences in this sample encode the identical CDR3. The chain recombines TRBV28 with TRBJ2-7; D is perhaps TRBD2 (6 bases). The CDR3 spans 12 residues. V was pared by 5 bases and J by 2 bases, with 7 bases between. Per the germline V gene, CDR1 is MDHEN and CDR2 is SYDVKM. CDR3 region: CASSGGTYEQYF. The CDR3 DNA reads as TGTGCCAGCAGTGGGGGGACCTACGAGCAGTACTTC.

V and J are TRBV9 and TRBJ2-5; possible D gene TRBD2, 7 bases. There are 15 residues in the CDR3. Germline CDR1 SGDLS, CDR2 YYNGEE. Between the trimmed V and J ends, which lost 0 bases and 2 bases, there was a span of 11 bases. The CDR3 DNA reads TGTGCCAGCAGCGTAGCGGGGGGCCTACAAGAGACCCAGTACTTC. Translating gives CASSVAGGLQETQYF.

The J gene is TRBJ2-7, the V gene TRBV7-8; TRBD1 matches at 8 bases. V dropped 5 bases and J dropped 4; count of bases not matched to a gene: 16. The CDR3 is 17 amino acids. Germline values: CDR1 SGHVS, CDR2 FQNEAQ. The CDR3 reads CASSVVDQGASKYEQYF. The CDR3, as DNA: TGTGCCAGCAGCGTAGTGGATCAGGGGGCGTCTAAGTACGAGCAGTACTTC.